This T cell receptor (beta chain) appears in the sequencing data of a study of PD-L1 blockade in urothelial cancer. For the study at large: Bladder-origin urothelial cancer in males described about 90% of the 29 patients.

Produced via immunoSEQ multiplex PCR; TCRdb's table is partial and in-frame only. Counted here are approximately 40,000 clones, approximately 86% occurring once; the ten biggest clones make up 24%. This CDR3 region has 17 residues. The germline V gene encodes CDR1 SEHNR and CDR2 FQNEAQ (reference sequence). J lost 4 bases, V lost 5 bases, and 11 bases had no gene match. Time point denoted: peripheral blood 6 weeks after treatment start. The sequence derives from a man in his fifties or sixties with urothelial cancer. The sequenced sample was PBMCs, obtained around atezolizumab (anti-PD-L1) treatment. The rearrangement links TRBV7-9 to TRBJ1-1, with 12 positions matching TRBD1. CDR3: CASSRPGQGARGTEAFF. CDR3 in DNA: TGTGCCAGCAGCAGACCGGGACAGGGGGCGCGGGGCACTGAAGCTTTCTTT.